The 4 T cell receptor beta chains given below trace back to one sample, sequenced in a study of T-cell memory formation after mild COVID-19. One entry per CDR3 protein results from TCRdb running MiXCR on the 5' RACE reads. In the table there are 100,000 to 150,000 distinct CDR3 sequences, about a sixth of which are singletons. Sequencing was carried out using PBMCs or a T cell subset sorted from them (not recorded which). These receptors were collected from a young man who had mild COVID-19 (a few samples of this study predate the infection). Cell type and time point are not known.

The rearrangement uses TRBV14 and TRBJ1-2; possibly TRBD1 for D (5 bases). The CDR3 is made up of 13 amino acids. Germline assignment: CDR1 SGHDN and CDR2 FVKESK. Trimming took 1 base from V and 2 from J, leaving 5 bases between them. For the CDR3, the DNA is TGTGCCAGCAGCCAAGGGGGGAACTATGGCTACACCTTC. This translates into CASSQGGNYGYTF.

This clonotype was detected a few times. This chain joins TRBV7-9 and TRBJ2-2; 7 bases match TRBD1. V shed 8 bases and J 3 bases; nucleotides not matched to a gene: 9. CDR1 and CDR2 from the germline V gene are SEHNR and FQNEAQ (reference sequence). This CDR3 is built from 15 residues. As DNA, the CDR3 is TGTGCCAGCGCTACGAGACAGGGTGACACCGGGGAGCTGTTTTTT. This sequence encodes CASATRQGDTGELFF.

This clonotype was recorded many times. The V and J genes are TRBV5-1 and TRBJ2-5; possibly TRBD1 or TRBD2 for D (6 bases each). V lost 2 bases and J 4 bases, leaving 12 bases between the germline ends. This CDR3 has 14 residues. CDR1 and CDR2 from the germline V gene are SGHRS and YFSETQ. CDR3 sequence: CASSFFGGRETQYF. Written as DNA, the CDR3 is TGCGCCAGCAGCTTTTTCGGGGGCCGAGAGACCCAGTACTTC. Using reference TRBV5-1 and TRBJ2-5 for the parts outside the CDR3, the full variable domain is KAGVTQTPRYLIKTRGQQVTLSCSPISGHRSVSWYQQTPGQGLQFLFEYFSETQRNKGNFPGRFSGRQFSNSRSEMNVSTLELGDSALYLCASSFFGGRETQYFGPGTRLLVL.

In its sample, this clonotype was seen a few times. The J gene is TRBJ2-5, the V gene TRBV27; TRBD1 matches 9 bases. CDR1 and CDR2 (germline): MNHEY, SMNVEV (reference sequence). The CDR3 is 13 amino acids. J gave up 5 bases and V 6 bases, and 4 bases lay outside the gene matches. Written as DNA, the CDR3 is TGTGCCAGCAGGCGACAGGGGGAGGAGACCCAGTACTTC. Amino acids: CASRRQGEETQYF.